Listed below are T cell receptor beta chains from one sample, sequenced in a study of T cell repertoires in cytomegalovirus infection. TCRdb recomputed calls from the reads with MiXCR, one row per CDR3 protein. The sample lists more than 200,000 distinct CDR3 sequences; roughly 10% were seen once. Sequences were obtained from PBMCs. These receptors were obtained from a human donor in good health (CMV status not recorded). Some clones in this sample may be carry-over from other donors' samples. The CDR3 runs from the conserved cysteine through the conserved F or W. The D gene is left open where the match is weak. Clone size, where shown, is once, few, many, or a class for clones that have expanded.

V	size	J	D	DNA	CDR3
TRBV7-2	few	TRBJ2-1	TRBD2	TGTGCCAGCAGCTTAGAGGGGGGTAGCGGGAGGTTTGAGCAGTTCTTC	CASSLEGGSGRFEQFF
TRBV29-1	NA	TRBJ2-1	NA	TGCAGCGTTAACTACAGGGTCGCAAATGAGCAGTTCTTC	CSVNYRVANEQFF
TRBV18	NA	TRBJ1-3	NA	TGTGCCAGCTCACCAGGGGGGCCCCACTCTGGAAACACCATATATTTT	CASSPGGPHSGNTIYF
TRBV7-2	many	TRBJ1-2	TRBD1	TGTGCCAGCAGTCTGTCTGGCCCTTCCGGGACAGCTAATAACTATGGCTACACCTTC	CASSLSGPSGTANNYGYTF
TRBV10-2	many	TRBJ2-7	TRBD2	TGCGCCAGCAACGGGGGGGGCTACGAGCAGTACTTC	CASNGGGYEQYF
TRBV7-2	many	TRBJ1-5	NA	TGTGCCAGCAGCTTCCGGGTGGGAGCAGGAAGACATCAGCCCCAGCATTTT	CASSFRVGAGRHQPQHF
TRBV7-6	few	TRBJ2-5	NA	TGTGCCAGCAGCTACCAGGGGCTACAAGAGACCCAGTACTTC	CASSYQGLQETQYF
TRBV7-2	many	TRBJ1-2	NA	TGTGCCAGCAGCGCCCGGGACCTAAGCCCGCACACCTTC	CASSARDLSPHTF
TRBV7-2	many	TRBJ1-1	TRBD1	TGTGCCAGCAGCGCGGACAGGGATAGGAACACTGAAGCTTTCTTT	CASSADRDRNTEAFF
TRBV28	many	TRBJ1-1	NA	TGTGCCAGCAGTCCATCGAGCCCTACTGAAGCTTTCTTT	CASSPSSPTEAFF
TRBV7-2	many	TRBJ1-2	NA	TGTGCCAGCAGCTTGGGCAGGGGAATCTATGGCTACACCTTC	CASSLGRGIYGYTF